This T cell receptor (beta chain) was sequenced in a study of blood T cell repertoires in COVID-19. In the study overall: Acute and convalescent COVID-19 specimens originated in the United States, Italy and Spain. Sample material is recorded as cDNA or gDNA derived from T cells, B-cell-depleted T cells, or PBMCs.

Membership in each cohort depended on participant-reported clinical history. This CDR3 contains 14 residues. V gave up 3 bases and J gave up 3 bases; unmatched junction bases: 4. Germline V gives CDR1 SNHLY, CDR2 FYNNEI. Here immunoSEQ multiplex PCR was the method, and the copy in TCRdb shows in-frame clones only, minus some. The table records hundreds of thousands of clones, 80% to 90% of them present only once. This receptor was obtained from a man aged 25 to 45 who had recovered from COVID-19. The source material was PBMCs or T cells enriched from blood (not recorded which). The V gene is TRBV2, the J gene TRBJ1-2, with TRBD1 matching over 7 bases. The CDR3 nucleotides are TGTGCCAGCAGTGACATCACAGGGGACTATGGCTACACCTTC. As protein: CASSDITGDYGYTF.